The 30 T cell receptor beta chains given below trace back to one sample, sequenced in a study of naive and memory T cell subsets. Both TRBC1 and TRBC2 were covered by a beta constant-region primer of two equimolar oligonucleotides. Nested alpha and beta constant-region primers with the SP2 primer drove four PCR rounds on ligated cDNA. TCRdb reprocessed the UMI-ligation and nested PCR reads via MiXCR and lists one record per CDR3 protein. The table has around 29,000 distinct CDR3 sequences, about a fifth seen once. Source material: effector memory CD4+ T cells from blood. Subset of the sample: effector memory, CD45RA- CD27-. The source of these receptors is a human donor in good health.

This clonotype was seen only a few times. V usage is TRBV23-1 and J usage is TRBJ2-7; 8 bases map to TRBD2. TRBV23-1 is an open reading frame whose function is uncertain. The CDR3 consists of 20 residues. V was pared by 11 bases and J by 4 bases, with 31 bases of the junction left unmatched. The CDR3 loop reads CARAARREGRSPLLLYEQYF. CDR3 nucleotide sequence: TGCGCCCGAGCGGCCCGCCGGGAGGGGCGAAGCCCCCTTCTGCTTTACGAGCAGTACTTC.

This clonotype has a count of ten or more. CDR3 amino acids: CASSPGTGATDSPLHF. The CDR3, as DNA: TGTGCCAGCAGTCCCGGGACAGGGGCGACGGATTCACCCCTCCACTTT. The chain is built from TRBV6-6 and TRBJ1-6; 10 positions match TRBD1. V lost 5 bases to trimming and J lost 8 bases; unmatched junction nucleotides: 9. CDR3 size: 16 residues. Per the germline V gene, CDR1 is MNHNY and CDR2 is SVGAGI (reference sequence).

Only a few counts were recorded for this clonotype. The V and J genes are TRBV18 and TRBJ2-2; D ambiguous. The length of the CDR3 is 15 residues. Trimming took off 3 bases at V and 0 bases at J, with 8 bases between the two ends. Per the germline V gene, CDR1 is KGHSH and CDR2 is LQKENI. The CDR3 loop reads CASSPRTANTGELFF. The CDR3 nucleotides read TGTGCCAGCTCACCGCGGACGGCGAACACCGGGGAGCTGTTTTTT.

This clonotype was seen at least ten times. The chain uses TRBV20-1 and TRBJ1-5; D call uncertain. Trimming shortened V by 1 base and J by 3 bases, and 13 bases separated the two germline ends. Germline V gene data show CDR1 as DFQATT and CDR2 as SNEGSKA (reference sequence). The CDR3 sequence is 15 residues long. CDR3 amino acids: CSARGAGADNQPQHF. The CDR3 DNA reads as TGCAGTGCTAGAGGTGCAGGAGCCGACAATCAGCCCCAGCATTTT.

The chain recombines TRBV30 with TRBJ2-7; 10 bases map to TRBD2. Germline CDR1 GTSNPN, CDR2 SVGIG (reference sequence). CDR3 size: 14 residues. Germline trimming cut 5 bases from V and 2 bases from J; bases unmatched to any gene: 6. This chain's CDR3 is CAWSQGLAAYEQYF. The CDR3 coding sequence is TGTGCCTGGTCTCAAGGACTAGCGGCCTACGAGCAGTACTTC.

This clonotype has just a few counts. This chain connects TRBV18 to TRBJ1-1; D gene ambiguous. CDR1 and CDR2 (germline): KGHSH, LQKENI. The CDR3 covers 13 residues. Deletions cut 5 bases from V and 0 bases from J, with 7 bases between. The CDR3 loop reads CASSEALNTEAFF. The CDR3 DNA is TGTGCCAGCTCAGAGGCATTGAACACTGAAGCTTTCTTT.

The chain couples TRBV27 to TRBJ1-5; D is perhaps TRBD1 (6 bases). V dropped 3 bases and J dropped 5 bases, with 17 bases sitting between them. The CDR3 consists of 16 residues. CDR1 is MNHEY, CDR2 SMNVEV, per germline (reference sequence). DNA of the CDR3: TGTGCCAGCAGTTTTTCCGCTGGCAGGGGTCATCAGCCCCAGCATTTT. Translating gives CASSFSAGRGHQPQHF.

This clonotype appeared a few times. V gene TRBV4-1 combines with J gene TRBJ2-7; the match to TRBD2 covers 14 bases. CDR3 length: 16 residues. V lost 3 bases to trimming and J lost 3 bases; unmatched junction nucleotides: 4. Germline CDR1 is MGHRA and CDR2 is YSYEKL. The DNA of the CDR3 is TGCGCCAGCAGCCAGACTAGCGGGAGGGAAAACTACGAGCAGTACTTC. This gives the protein CASSQTSGRENYEQYF.

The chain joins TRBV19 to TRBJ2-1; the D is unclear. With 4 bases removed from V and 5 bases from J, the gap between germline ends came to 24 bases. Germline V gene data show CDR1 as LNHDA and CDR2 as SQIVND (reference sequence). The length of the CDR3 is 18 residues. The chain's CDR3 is CASSTRAPRGPTHNEQFF. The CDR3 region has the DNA TGTGCCAGTAGTACCCGGGCCCCGAGAGGTCCTACCCACAATGAGCAGTTCTTC.

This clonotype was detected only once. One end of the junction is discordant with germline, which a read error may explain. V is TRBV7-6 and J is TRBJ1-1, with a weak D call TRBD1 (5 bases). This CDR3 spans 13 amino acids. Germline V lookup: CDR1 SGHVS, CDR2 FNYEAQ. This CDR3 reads CAGSLQGTPEAFF. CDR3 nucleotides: TGTGCCGGCAGCTTACAAGGGACCCCTGAAGCTTTCTTT.

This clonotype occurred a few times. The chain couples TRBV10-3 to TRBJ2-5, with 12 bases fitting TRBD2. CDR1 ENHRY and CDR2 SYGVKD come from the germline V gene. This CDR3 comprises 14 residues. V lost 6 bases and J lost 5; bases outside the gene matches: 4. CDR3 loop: CAISQTSGSETQYF. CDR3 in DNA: TGTGCCATCAGCCAGACTAGCGGGAGTGAGACCCAGTACTTC.

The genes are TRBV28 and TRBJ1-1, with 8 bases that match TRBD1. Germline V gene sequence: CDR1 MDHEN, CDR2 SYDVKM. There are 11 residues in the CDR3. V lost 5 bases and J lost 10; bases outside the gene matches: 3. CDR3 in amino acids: CASSPDRGAFF. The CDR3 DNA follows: TGTGCCAGCAGTCCAGACAGGGGAGCTTTCTTT.

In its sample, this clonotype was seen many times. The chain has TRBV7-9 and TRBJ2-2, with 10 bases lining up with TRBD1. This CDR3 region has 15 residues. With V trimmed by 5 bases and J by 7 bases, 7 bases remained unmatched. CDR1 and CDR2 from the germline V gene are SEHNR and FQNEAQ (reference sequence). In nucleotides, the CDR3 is TGTGCCAGCAGCGAGAGGGACAGGGGCGTCGGGGAGCTGTTTTTT. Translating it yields CASSERDRGVGELFF.

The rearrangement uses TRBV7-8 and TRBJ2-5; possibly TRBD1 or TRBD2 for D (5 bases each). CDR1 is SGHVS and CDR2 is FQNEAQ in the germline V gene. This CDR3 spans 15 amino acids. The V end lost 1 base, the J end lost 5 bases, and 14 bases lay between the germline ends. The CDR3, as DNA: TGTGCCAGCAGCTTAGTTTGGCAGGGACGGGAGACCCAGTACTTC. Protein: CASSLVWQGRETQYF.

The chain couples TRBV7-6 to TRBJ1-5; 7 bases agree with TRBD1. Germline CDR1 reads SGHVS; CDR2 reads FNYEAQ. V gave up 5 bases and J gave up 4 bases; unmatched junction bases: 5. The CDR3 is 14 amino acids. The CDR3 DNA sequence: TGTGCCAGCAGCCCCGGGACAGCGAATCAGCCCCAGCATTTT. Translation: CASSPGTANQPQHF.

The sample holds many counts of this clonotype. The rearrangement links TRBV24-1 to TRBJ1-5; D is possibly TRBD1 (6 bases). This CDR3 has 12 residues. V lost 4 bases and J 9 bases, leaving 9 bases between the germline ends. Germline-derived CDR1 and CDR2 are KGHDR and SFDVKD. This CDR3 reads CATSEGALPQHF. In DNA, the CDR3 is TGTGCCACCAGTGAGGGGGCACTGCCCCAGCATTTT.

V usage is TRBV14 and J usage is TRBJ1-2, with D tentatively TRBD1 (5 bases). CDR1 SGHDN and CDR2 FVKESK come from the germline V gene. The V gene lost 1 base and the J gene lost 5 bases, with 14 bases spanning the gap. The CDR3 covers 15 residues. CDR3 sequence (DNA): TGTGCCAGCAGCCAAGGAACGACAGCCGTTTATGGCTACACCTTC. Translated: CASSQGTTAVYGYTF.

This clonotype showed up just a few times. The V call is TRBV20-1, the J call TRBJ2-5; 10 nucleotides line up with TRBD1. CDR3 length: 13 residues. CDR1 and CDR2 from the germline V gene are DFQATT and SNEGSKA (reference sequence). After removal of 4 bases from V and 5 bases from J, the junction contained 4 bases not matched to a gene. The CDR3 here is CSAKTGGVETQYF. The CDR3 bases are TGCAGTGCTAAGACAGGGGGCGTGGAGACCCAGTACTTC.

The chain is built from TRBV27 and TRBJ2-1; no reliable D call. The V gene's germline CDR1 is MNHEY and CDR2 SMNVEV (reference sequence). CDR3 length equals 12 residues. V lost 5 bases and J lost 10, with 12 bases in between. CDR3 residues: CASSPPHGEQFF. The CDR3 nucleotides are TGTGCCAGCAGTCCCCCCCATGGGGAGCAGTTCTTC.

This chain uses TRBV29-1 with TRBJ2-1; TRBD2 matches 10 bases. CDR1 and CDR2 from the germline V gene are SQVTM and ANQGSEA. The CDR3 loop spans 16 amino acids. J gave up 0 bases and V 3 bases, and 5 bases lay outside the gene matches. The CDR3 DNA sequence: TGCAGCGTTGAGGGCAGCGGGAGGGCCTCCTACAATGAGCAGTTCTTC. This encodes CSVEGSGRASYNEQFF.

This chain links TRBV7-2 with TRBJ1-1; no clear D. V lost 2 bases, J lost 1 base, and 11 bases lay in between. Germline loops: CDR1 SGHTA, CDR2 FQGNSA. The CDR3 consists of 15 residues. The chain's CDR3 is CASSLSGITNTEAFF. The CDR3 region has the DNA TGTGCCAGCAGCTTATCCGGTATTACGAACACTGAAGCTTTCTTT.

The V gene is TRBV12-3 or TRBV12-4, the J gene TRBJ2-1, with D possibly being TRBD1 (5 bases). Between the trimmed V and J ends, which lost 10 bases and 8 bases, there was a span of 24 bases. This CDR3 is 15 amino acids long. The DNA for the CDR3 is TGTGCCACCAACGTTAAGACAAGGGGTTACCATGAGCAGTTCTTC. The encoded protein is CATNVKTRGYHEQFF.

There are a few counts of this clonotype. The CDR3 coding sequence is TGCGCCAGCAGCCCGAACGGTGGGCTCCAGTACTTC. Protein: CASSPNGGLQYF. The V call is TRBV5-1, the J call TRBJ2-5; unclear D gene. V was pared by 4 bases and J by 10 bases, with 14 bases between. Germline CDR1 reads SGHRS; CDR2 reads YFSETQ. The CDR3 spans 12 residues. Using reference TRBV5-1 and TRBJ2-5 for the parts outside the CDR3, the full variable domain is KAGVTQTPRYLIKTRGQQVTLSCSPISGHRSVSWYQQTPGQGLQFLFEYFSETQRNKGNFPGRFSGRQFSNSRSEMNVSTLELGDSALYLCASSPNGGLQYFGPGTRLLVL.

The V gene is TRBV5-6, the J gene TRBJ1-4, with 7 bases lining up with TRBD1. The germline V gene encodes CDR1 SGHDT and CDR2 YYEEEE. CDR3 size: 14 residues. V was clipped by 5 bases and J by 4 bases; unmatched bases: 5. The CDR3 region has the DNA TGTGCCAGCAGAGGACAGGACTTTAATGAAAAACTGTTTTTT. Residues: CASRGQDFNEKLFF.

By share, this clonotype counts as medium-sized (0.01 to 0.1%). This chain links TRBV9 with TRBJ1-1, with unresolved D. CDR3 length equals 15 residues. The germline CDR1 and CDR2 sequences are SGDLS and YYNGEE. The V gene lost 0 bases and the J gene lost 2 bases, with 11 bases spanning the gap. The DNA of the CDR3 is TGTGCCAGCAGCGTAGGGGCCATGGGAAACACTGAAGCTTTCTTT. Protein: CASSVGAMGNTEAFF.

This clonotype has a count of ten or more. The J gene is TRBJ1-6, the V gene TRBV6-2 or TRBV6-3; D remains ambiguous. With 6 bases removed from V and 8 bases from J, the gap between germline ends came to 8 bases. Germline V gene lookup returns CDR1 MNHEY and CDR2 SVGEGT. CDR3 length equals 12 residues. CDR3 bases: TGTGCCAGCAGGGGCTTGGATTCACCCCTCCACTTT. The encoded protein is CASRGLDSPLHF.

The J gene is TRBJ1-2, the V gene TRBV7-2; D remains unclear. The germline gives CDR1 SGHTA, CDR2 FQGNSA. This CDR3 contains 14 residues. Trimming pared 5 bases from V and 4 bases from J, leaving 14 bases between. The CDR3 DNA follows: TGTGCCAGCAGCCCCAGTTCGGTAGGCTATGGCTACACCTTC. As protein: CASSPSSVGYGYTF.

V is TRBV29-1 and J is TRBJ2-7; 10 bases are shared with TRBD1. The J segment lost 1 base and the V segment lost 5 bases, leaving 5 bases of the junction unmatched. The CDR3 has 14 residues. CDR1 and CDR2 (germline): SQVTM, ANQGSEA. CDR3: CSVLGGQGSYEQYF. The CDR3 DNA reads TGCAGCGTTTTGGGGGGACAGGGGTCCTACGAGCAGTACTTC.

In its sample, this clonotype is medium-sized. DNA for the CDR3: TGTGCCAGCAGTTTATCGCAGGTGAGGCAGTACTTC. Protein: CASSLSQVRQYF. This chain links TRBV28 with TRBJ2-7, with D unclear. The CDR3 length is 12 residues. Germline CDR1 MDHEN, CDR2 SYDVKM. Trimming took off 1 base at V and 9 bases at J, with 10 bases between the two ends.

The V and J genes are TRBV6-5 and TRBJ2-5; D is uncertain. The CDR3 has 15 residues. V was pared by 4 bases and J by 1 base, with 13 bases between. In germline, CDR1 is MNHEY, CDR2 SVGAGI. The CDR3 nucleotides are TGTGCCAGCAGTTTAAGGTTGGAGAGCCAAGAGACCCAGTACTTC. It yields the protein CASSLRLESQETQYF.